These T cell receptor beta chains were read from a single sample in a study of blood T cell repertoires in COVID-19. Sequenced by immunoSEQ multiplex PCR; TCRdb stores in-frame clones only, minus some. The sample holds hundreds of thousands of clones; about 91% are singletons and the top ten take 6% to 6.5%. The specimen sequenced was peripheral blood. Every receptor here comes from a woman aged 25 to 39 with COVID-19, enrolled during active disease. The CDR3 runs from the conserved cysteine through the conserved F or W. The order of the fields is J gene, V gene, D gene, clone size, CDR3 DNA, CDR3 protein. The D gene is left open where the match is weak. For some rows the clone size is stated as once, few or many, or as a class when expanded; others skip it.

j_call: TRBJ1-6; v_call: TRBV15; d_call: -; clone_size: -; cdr3_nt: TGTGCCACCAGCAGAGATCGGGGAAGGCCCGTAATCTCGTCACCCCTCCACTTT; cdr3_aa: CATSRDRGRPVISSPLHF
j_call: TRBJ1-6; v_call: TRBV3-1/TRBV3-2; d_call: TRBD1; clone_size: once; cdr3_nt: TGTGCCAGCAGCCAAGATCGGGGACAGGGAGGTAGCTCCTATAATTCACCCCTCCACTTT; cdr3_aa: CASSQDRGQGGSSYNSPLHF
j_call: TRBJ1-3; v_call: TRBV7-7; d_call: -; clone_size: once; cdr3_nt: TGTGCTAGCAGCGCTACAGGAGCCTCTGGAAACACCATATATTTT; cdr3_aa: CASSATGASGNTIYF
j_call: TRBJ2-2; v_call: TRBV5-6; d_call: -; clone_size: once; cdr3_nt: TGTGCCAGCCGCGGGACAGCTAACACCGGGGAGCTGTTTTTT; cdr3_aa: CASRGTANTGELFF
j_call: TRBJ2-3; v_call: TRBV19; d_call: TRBD1; clone_size: -; cdr3_nt: TGTGCCAGTAGTATGGGGACAGGGGCCATCACAGATACGCAGTATTTT; cdr3_aa: CASSMGTGAITDTQYF
j_call: TRBJ1-1; v_call: TRBV5-1; d_call: -; clone_size: -; cdr3_nt: TGCGCCAGCAGCCATATAGACACGAACACTGAAGCTTTCTTT; cdr3_aa: CASSHIDTNTEAFF
j_call: TRBJ1-4; v_call: TRBV30; d_call: -; clone_size: once; cdr3_nt: TGTGCCTGGAACCAGGGGATAGCTAATGAAAAACTGTTTTTT; cdr3_aa: CAWNQGIANEKLFF
j_call: TRBJ2-3; v_call: TRBV5-1; d_call: TRBD1; clone_size: -; cdr3_nt: TGCGCCAGCAGCTTGGGGGACAGACGCACAGATACGCAGTATTTT; cdr3_aa: CASSLGDRRTDTQYF
j_call: TRBJ2-1; v_call: TRBV18; d_call: TRBD1; clone_size: -; cdr3_nt: TGTGCCAGCTCACCCACGGGACAGACTCTCAATGAGCAGTTCTTC; cdr3_aa: CASSPTGQTLNEQFF
j_call: TRBJ2-5; v_call: TRBV9; d_call: TRBD2; clone_size: -; cdr3_nt: TGTGCCAGCAGCCCCCGGGGAGGGTACGGGGGGACCCAGTACTTC; cdr3_aa: CASSPRGGYGGTQYF
j_call: TRBJ1-6; v_call: TRBV4-1; d_call: -; clone_size: -; cdr3_nt: TGCGCCAGCAGCCAAGTAGGACAGTCGATATCACCCCTCCACTTT; cdr3_aa: CASSQVGQSISPLHF
j_call: TRBJ2-5; v_call: TRBV6-5; d_call: -; clone_size: -; cdr3_nt: TGTGCCAGCAGTATTCAAGGGGCTGGGGAGACCCAGTACTTC; cdr3_aa: CASSIQGAGETQYF
j_call: TRBJ2-7; v_call: TRBV28; d_call: -; clone_size: -; cdr3_nt: TGTGCCAGCAGCTCCCCCCAGGGAGGCGAGCAGTACTTC; cdr3_aa: CASSSPQGGEQYF
j_call: TRBJ2-3; v_call: TRBV24-1; d_call: -; clone_size: once; cdr3_nt: TGTGCCACTCAAGACAGAGCGAAGGGGACGCAGTATTTT; cdr3_aa: CATQDRAKGTQYF
j_call: TRBJ2-1; v_call: TRBV9; d_call: TRBD2; clone_size: once; cdr3_nt: TGTGCCAGCAGCGTAGATACTAGCGGGGGTCCCTACAATGAGCAGTTCTTC; cdr3_aa: CASSVDTSGGPYNEQFF
j_call: TRBJ1-5; v_call: TRBV11-2; d_call: -; clone_size: -; cdr3_nt: TGTGCCAGCAGCTTGTCAGGGATGGGTCAGCCCCAGCATTTT; cdr3_aa: CASSLSGMGQPQHF
j_call: TRBJ2-1; v_call: TRBV2; d_call: -; clone_size: -; cdr3_nt: TGTGCCAGCAGTGAACCCGCCCGGGGCTACAATGAGCAGTTCTTC; cdr3_aa: CASSEPARGYNEQFF
j_call: TRBJ2-3; v_call: TRBV2; d_call: TRBD2; clone_size: -; cdr3_nt: TGTGCCAGCAGTGAATTGGGGAGGGCAGATACGCAGTATTTT; cdr3_aa: CASSELGRADTQYF
j_call: TRBJ2-3; v_call: TRBV5-8; d_call: TRBD1; clone_size: -; cdr3_nt: TGTGCCAGCAGCTTAGAACGACAGGGAGGCACAGATACGCAGTATTTT; cdr3_aa: CASSLERQGGTDTQYF
j_call: TRBJ1-5; v_call: TRBV28; d_call: TRBD1; clone_size: -; cdr3_nt: TGTGCCAGCAGTTCCACAGGGGGCGGTAATCAGCCCCAGCATTTT; cdr3_aa: CASSSTGGGNQPQHF
j_call: TRBJ2-2; v_call: TRBV15; d_call: -; clone_size: -; cdr3_nt: TGTGCCAGACCAGGACCACGGGGCACCGGGGAGCTGTTTTTT; cdr3_aa: CARPGPRGTGELFF
j_call: TRBJ2-5; v_call: TRBV5-8; d_call: -; clone_size: -; cdr3_nt: TGTGCCAGCAGCCCTAGGACCCAGTACTTC; cdr3_aa: CASSPRTQYF
j_call: TRBJ2-1; v_call: TRBV15; d_call: TRBD2; clone_size: -; cdr3_nt: TGTGCCACCAGCGCGTGGGGTTCCGGGACTAGCGGTTACAATGAGCAGTTCTTC; cdr3_aa: CATSAWGSGTSGYNEQFF
j_call: TRBJ1-2; v_call: TRBV19; d_call: -; clone_size: few; cdr3_nt: TGTGCCAGTACTTCCGAGGGCCGCTATGGCTACACCTTC; cdr3_aa: CASTSEGRYGYTF
j_call: TRBJ1-2; v_call: TRBV12-3/TRBV12-4; d_call: -; clone_size: -; cdr3_nt: TGTGCCAGCAGTGCGGCGGCAGATGGCTACACCTTC; cdr3_aa: CASSAAADGYTF
j_call: TRBJ2-5; v_call: TRBV3-1/TRBV3-2; d_call: TRBD2; clone_size: -; cdr3_nt: TGTGCCAGCAGCCAAGGGCTAGCGGGAGGAAGGGGGACCCAGTACTTC; cdr3_aa: CASSQGLAGGRGTQYF
j_call: TRBJ1-2; v_call: TRBV25-1; d_call: TRBD1; clone_size: once; cdr3_nt: TGTGCCAGGAGGACAGGGGACCTCCGCGGCTACACCTTC; cdr3_aa: CARRTGDLRGYTF
j_call: TRBJ2-3; v_call: TRBV12-3/TRBV12-4; d_call: -; clone_size: -; cdr3_nt: TGTGCCAGCAGTTTGGGCGATACGCAGTATTTT; cdr3_aa: CASSLGDTQYF
j_call: TRBJ2-5; v_call: TRBV6-6; d_call: -; clone_size: -; cdr3_nt: TGTGCCAGCGCTCTGGAGGTCCGCGAGACCCAGTACTTC; cdr3_aa: CASALEVRETQYF
j_call: TRBJ1-5; v_call: TRBV19; d_call: -; clone_size: -; cdr3_nt: TGTGCCAGTAGTGGACATTTGCGGCTCAATAGCAATCAGCCCCAGCATTTT; cdr3_aa: CASSGHLRLNSNQPQHF
j_call: TRBJ2-7; v_call: TRBV11-3; d_call: TRBD1; clone_size: -; cdr3_nt: TGTGCCAGCAGCTTGGGACAGGGCGACGGGGAGCAGTACTTC; cdr3_aa: CASSLGQGDGEQYF
j_call: TRBJ1-6; v_call: TRBV27; d_call: -; clone_size: -; cdr3_nt: TGTGCCAGCAGTTTGGCGGTGAATTCACCCCTCCACTTT; cdr3_aa: CASSLAVNSPLHF
j_call: TRBJ1-1; v_call: TRBV11-3; d_call: -; clone_size: -; cdr3_nt: TGTGCCAGCAGCTTAGAGAGGCCCACTGAAGCTTTCTTT; cdr3_aa: CASSLERPTEAFF
j_call: TRBJ2-1; v_call: TRBV12-5; d_call: TRBD1; clone_size: -; cdr3_nt: TGTGCTAGTGGTCCGGGGACAGGGACCTACAATGAGCAGTTCTTC; cdr3_aa: CASGPGTGTYNEQFF
j_call: TRBJ2-5; v_call: TRBV5-4; d_call: -; clone_size: -; cdr3_nt: TGTGCCAGCAGCTTGTTTCCCGTCCAAGAGGCCCAGTACTTC; cdr3_aa: CASSLFPVQEAQYF
j_call: TRBJ2-2; v_call: TRBV25-1; d_call: -; clone_size: few; cdr3_nt: TGTGCCAGCGGGGGAGGACTCTCGAACACCGGGGAGCTGTTTTTT; cdr3_aa: CASGGGLSNTGELFF
j_call: TRBJ1-4; v_call: TRBV10-3; d_call: TRBD1; clone_size: -; cdr3_nt: TGTGCCATCAGTGTTCAGCCGGGACAGGATGGGGAAAAACTGTTTTTT; cdr3_aa: CAISVQPGQDGEKLFF
j_call: TRBJ1-5; v_call: TRBV7-9; d_call: -; clone_size: -; cdr3_nt: TGTGCCAGCAGCCCGGGCATCGGGATAAATCAGCCCCAGCATTTT; cdr3_aa: CASSPGIGINQPQHF
j_call: TRBJ2-7; v_call: TRBV27; d_call: -; clone_size: -; cdr3_nt: TGTGCCAGCAGTTTACGACGGCCGGGCTACGAGCAGTACTTC; cdr3_aa: CASSLRRPGYEQYF
j_call: TRBJ1-2; v_call: TRBV7-9; d_call: -; clone_size: -; cdr3_nt: TGTGCCAGCAGCTTGGGGACACCCGGTGGCTACACCTTC; cdr3_aa: CASSLGTPGGYTF
j_call: TRBJ2-3; v_call: TRBV5-1; d_call: -; clone_size: -; cdr3_nt: TGCGCCAGCAGCTTGGCCGGTAGTCGCACAGATACGCAGTATTTT; cdr3_aa: CASSLAGSRTDTQYF
j_call: TRBJ1-1; v_call: TRBV6-5; d_call: TRBD1; clone_size: -; cdr3_nt: TGTGCCAGCAGTTTCACCTACAGGGGTACTGAAGCTTTCTTT; cdr3_aa: CASSFTYRGTEAFF
j_call: TRBJ2-1; v_call: TRBV14; d_call: TRBD2; clone_size: -; cdr3_nt: TGTGCCAGCAGCCTGGGACTAGCTAGAGAGCAGTTCTTC; cdr3_aa: CASSLGLAREQFF
j_call: TRBJ1-1; v_call: TRBV10-1; d_call: TRBD1; clone_size: -; cdr3_nt: TGCGCCACCTACAGGGGGACAGATCTAGCCATGAACACTGAAGCTTTCTTT; cdr3_aa: CATYRGTDLAMNTEAFF
j_call: TRBJ2-6; v_call: TRBV24-1; d_call: -; clone_size: -; cdr3_nt: TGTGCCACCTACTGCCTCGCCGGGGCCAACGTCCTGACTTTC; cdr3_aa: CATYCLAGANVLTF
j_call: TRBJ1-5; v_call: TRBV6-5; d_call: -; clone_size: -; cdr3_nt: TGTGCCAGCAGCCTGGACAGCGGTAGCAATCAGCCCCAGCATTTT; cdr3_aa: CASSLDSGSNQPQHF
j_call: TRBJ2-2; v_call: TRBV29-1; d_call: -; clone_size: -; cdr3_nt: TGCAGCGTTGAAGATCGCGGGAACCACACCGGGGAGCTGTTTTTT; cdr3_aa: CSVEDRGNHTGELFF
j_call: TRBJ2-2; v_call: TRBV5-6; d_call: TRBD2; clone_size: -; cdr3_nt: TGTGCCAGCAGCTCCTTCTTTAGCGGGCCCACCGGGGAGCTGTTTTTT; cdr3_aa: CASSSFFSGPTGELFF
j_call: TRBJ1-4; v_call: TRBV18; d_call: -; clone_size: once; cdr3_nt: TGTGCCAGCTCACCGGGTCCGCCACAGGGCACTAATGAAAAACTGTTTTTT; cdr3_aa: CASSPGPPQGTNEKLFF
j_call: TRBJ1-1; v_call: TRBV18; d_call: -; clone_size: -; cdr3_nt: TGTGCCAGCTCGGGGGGGGCGGACACTGAAGCTTTCTTT; cdr3_aa: CASSGGADTEAFF
j_call: TRBJ1-6; v_call: TRBV19; d_call: -; clone_size: -; cdr3_nt: TGTGCCAGTAGTACGCCCGTCGGACAGCTAGATAATTCACCCCTCCACTTT; cdr3_aa: CASSTPVGQLDNSPLHF
j_call: TRBJ2-1; v_call: TRBV24-1; d_call: TRBD2; clone_size: -; cdr3_nt: TGTGCCACCAGTGACCGCGGGGGGGGCTCCTACAATGAGCAGTTCTTC; cdr3_aa: CATSDRGGGSYNEQFF
j_call: TRBJ2-3; v_call: TRBV9; d_call: TRBD2; clone_size: -; cdr3_nt: TGTGCCAGCAGCGTGAAACCCGGGGGGGCCGGGTCAGATACGCAGTATTTT; cdr3_aa: CASSVKPGGAGSDTQYF
j_call: TRBJ2-1; v_call: TRBV5-1; d_call: TRBD2; clone_size: -; cdr3_nt: TGCGCCAGCAGCCAAACCGGGACTAGCCACAATGAGCAGTTCTTC; cdr3_aa: CASSQTGTSHNEQFF
j_call: TRBJ1-4; v_call: TRBV6-2/TRBV6-3; d_call: TRBD1; clone_size: once; cdr3_nt: TGTGCCAGCAGTTCGCGACAGGGCCGAGAAAAACTGTTTTTT; cdr3_aa: CASSSRQGREKLFF
j_call: TRBJ2-5; v_call: TRBV5-1; d_call: -; clone_size: -; cdr3_nt: TGCGCCAGCAGCTTGGGGGGCAGCCAAGAGACCCAGTACTTC; cdr3_aa: CASSLGGSQETQYF
j_call: TRBJ2-2; v_call: TRBV7-9; d_call: -; clone_size: -; cdr3_nt: TGTGCCAGCAGCCCCCGTCGGGGCGGGGAGCTGTTTTTT; cdr3_aa: CASSPRRGGELFF
j_call: TRBJ1-6; v_call: TRBV2; d_call: -; clone_size: -; cdr3_nt: TGTGCCAGCAGTGAGACAGGAGTTAATTCACCCCTCCACTTT; cdr3_aa: CASSETGVNSPLHF
j_call: TRBJ2-5; v_call: TRBV5-4; d_call: TRBD2; clone_size: once; cdr3_nt: TGTGCCAGCAGCGACGGACTAGCGGGAACAGAGACCCAGTACTTC; cdr3_aa: CASSDGLAGTETQYF
j_call: TRBJ2-3; v_call: TRBV5-4; d_call: -; clone_size: -; cdr3_nt: TGTGCCAGCAGCCACCGGGACTCCCTTAGCACAGATACGCAGTATTTT; cdr3_aa: CASSHRDSLSTDTQYF